This T cell receptor (beta chain) was recovered during a study of vaccination and CD4 T cells after COVID-19. Study outcomes and limitations: Post-vaccination, and not before, a median 86.3% of reactive clones appeared in convalescent patients. From 21 to 38, the median of SARS-CoV-2-reactive clonotypes rose without reaching significance.

About this clonotype: What it recognizes is unknown.

The Oncomine TCR Beta short-read assay sequenced DNA from cultured CD4+ T cells. TCRdb reanalysed the PCR reads using MiXCR and keeps one entry per CDR3 protein. Altogether over 6,500 distinct CDR3 sequences are present, 60% to 75% being singletons, with the ten largest covering 37%. Specified treatment: approximately 11-day PBMC culture with coronavirus spike peptide pools or control peptides (ViraFEST assay). Fresh medium (containing IL-2) replaced half the medium on days 3 and 7. This CDR3 is 13 amino acids long. Between the trimmed V and J ends, which lost 0 bases and 1 base, there was a span of 5 bases. Germline V gives CDR1 DFQATT, CDR2 SNEGSKA (reference sequence).

The J gene is TRBJ2-3, the V gene TRBV20-1; D ambiguous. This sequence was found in a human donor who had recovered from COVID-19. The material sequenced was CD4+ T cells from blood, cultured in vitro. CDR3 DNA: TGCAGTGCTAGAGAGACGGGCACAGATACGCAGTATTTT. Protein product: CSARETGTDTQYF.